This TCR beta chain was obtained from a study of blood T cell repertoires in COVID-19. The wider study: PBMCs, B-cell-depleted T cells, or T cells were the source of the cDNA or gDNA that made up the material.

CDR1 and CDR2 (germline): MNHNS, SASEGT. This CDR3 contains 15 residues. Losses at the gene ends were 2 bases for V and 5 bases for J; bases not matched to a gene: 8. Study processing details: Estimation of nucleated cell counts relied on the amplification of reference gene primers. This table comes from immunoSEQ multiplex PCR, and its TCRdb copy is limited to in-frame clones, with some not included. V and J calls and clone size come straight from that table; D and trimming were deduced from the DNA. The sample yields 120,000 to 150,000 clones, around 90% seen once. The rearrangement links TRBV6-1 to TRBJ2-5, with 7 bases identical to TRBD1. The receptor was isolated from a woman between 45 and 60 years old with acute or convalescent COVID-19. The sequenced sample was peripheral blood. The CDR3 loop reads CASSEIRTGGETQYF. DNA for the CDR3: TGTGCCAGCAGTGAAATCAGGACAGGCGGGGAGACCCAGTACTTC.